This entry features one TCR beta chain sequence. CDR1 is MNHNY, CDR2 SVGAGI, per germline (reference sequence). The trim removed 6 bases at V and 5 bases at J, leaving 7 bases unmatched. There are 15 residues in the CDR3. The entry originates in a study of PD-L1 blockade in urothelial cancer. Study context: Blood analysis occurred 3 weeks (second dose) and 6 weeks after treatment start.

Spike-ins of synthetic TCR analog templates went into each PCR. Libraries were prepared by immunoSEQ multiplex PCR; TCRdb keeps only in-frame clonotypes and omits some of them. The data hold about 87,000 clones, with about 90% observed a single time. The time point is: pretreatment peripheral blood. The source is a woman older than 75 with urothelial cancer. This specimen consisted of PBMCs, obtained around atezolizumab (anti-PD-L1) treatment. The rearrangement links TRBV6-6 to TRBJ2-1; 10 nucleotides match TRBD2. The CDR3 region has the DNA TGTGCCAGCAGCGAACTAACTAGCGGGGACAATGAGCAGTTCTTC. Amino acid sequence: CASSELTSGDNEQFF.